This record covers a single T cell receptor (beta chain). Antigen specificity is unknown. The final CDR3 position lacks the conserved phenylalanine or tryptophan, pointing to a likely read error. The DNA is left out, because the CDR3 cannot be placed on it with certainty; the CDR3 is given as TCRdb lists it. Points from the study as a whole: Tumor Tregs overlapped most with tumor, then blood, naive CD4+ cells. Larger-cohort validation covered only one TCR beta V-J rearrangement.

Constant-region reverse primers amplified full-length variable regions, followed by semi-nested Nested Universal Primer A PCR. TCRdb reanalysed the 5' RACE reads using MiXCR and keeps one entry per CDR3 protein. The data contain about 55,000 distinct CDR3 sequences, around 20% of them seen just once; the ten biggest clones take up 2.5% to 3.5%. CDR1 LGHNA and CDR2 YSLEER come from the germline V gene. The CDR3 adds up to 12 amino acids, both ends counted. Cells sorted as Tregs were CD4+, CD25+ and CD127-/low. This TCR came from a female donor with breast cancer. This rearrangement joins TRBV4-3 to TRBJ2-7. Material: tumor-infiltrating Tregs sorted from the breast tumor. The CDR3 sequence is CASSQERDEQDG.